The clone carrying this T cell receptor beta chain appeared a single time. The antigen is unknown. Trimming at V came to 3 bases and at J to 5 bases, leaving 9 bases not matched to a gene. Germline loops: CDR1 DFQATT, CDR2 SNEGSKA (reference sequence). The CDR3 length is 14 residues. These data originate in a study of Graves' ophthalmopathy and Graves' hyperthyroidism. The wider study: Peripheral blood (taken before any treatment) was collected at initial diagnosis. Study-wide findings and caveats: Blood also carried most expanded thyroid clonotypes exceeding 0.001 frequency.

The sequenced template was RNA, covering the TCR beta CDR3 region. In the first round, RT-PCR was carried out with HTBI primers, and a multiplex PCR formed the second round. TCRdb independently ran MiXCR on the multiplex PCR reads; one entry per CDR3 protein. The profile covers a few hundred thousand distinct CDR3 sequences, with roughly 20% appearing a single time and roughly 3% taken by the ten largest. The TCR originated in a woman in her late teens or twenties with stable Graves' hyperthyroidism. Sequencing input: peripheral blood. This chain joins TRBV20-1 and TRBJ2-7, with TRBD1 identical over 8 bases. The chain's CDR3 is CSASPLTGDNEQYF. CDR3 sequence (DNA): TGCAGTGCTAGCCCTTTGACAGGGGACAACGAGCAGTACTTC.